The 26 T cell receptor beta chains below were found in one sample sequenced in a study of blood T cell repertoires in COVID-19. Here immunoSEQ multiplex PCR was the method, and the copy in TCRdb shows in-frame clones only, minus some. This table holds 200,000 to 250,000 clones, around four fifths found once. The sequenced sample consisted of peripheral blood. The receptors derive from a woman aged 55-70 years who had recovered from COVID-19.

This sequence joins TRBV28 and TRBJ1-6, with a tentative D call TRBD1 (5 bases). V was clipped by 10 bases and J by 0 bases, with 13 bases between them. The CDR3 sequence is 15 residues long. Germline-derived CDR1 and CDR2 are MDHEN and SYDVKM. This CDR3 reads CATLGGSSYNSPLHF. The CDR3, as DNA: TGTGCCACTCTTGGGGGGAGCTCCTATAATTCACCCCTCCACTTT.

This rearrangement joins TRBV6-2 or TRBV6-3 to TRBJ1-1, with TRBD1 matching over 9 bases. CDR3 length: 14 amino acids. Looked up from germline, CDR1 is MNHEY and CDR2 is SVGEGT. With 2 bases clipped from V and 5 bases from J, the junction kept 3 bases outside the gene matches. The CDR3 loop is CASSYGTGWTEAFF. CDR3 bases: TGTGCCAGCAGTTACGGGACAGGGTGGACTGAAGCTTTCTTT.

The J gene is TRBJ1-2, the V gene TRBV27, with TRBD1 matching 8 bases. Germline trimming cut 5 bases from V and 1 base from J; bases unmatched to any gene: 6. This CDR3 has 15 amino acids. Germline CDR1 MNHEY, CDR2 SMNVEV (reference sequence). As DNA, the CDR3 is TGTGCCAGCAGTACCCGGGACAGGAGTAACTATGGCTACACCTTC. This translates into CASSTRDRSNYGYTF.

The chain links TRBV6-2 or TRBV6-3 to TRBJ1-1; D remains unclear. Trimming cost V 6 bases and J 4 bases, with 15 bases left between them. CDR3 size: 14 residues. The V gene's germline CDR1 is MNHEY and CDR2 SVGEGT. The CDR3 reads CASSPPPLRTEAFF. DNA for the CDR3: TGTGCCAGCAGCCCCCCCCCGTTGCGCACTGAAGCTTTCTTT.

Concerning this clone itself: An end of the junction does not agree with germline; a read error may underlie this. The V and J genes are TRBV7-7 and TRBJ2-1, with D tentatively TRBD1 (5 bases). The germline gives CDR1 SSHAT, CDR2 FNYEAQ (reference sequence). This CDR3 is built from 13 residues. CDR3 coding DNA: TGTGCTAGCAGCCAGGGAAGGTACAATGAGCAGTTCTTC. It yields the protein CASSQGRYNEQFF.

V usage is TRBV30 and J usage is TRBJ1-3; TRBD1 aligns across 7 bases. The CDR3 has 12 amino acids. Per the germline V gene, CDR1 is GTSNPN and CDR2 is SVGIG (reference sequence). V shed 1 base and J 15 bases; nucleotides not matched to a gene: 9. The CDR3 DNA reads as TGTGCCTGGAGTGAATCGACCGGGACAGCATATTTT. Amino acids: CAWSESTGTAYF.

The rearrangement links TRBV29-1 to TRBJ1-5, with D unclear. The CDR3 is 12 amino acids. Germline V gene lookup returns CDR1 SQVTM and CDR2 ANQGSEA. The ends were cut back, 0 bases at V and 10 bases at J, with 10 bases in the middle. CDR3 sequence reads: CSVEEGGRPQHF. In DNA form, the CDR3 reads TGCAGCGTTGAAGAGGGAGGGCGACCCCAGCATTTT.

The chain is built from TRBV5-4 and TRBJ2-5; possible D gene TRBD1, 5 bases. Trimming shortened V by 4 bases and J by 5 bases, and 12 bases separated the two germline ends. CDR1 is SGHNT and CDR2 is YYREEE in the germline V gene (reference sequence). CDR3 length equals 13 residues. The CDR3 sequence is CASSLQVGETQYF. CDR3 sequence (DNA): TGTGCCAGCAGCCTACAGGTTGGGGAGACCCAGTACTTC.

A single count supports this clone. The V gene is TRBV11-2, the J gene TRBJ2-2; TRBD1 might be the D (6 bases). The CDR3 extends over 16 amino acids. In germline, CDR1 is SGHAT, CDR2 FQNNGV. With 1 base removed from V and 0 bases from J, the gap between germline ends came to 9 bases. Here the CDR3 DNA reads TGTGCCAGCAGCTTAGCTTCAGGGGCGAACACCGGGGAGCTGTTTTTT. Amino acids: CASSLASGANTGELFF.

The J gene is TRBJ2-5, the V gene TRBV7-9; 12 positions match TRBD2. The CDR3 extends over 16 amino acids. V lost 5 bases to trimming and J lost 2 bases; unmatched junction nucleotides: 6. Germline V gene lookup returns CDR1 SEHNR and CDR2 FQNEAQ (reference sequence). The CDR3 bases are TGTGCCAGCAGCGCTATACTAGCGGGGGGACAAGAGACCCAGTACTTC. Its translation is CASSAILAGGQETQYF.

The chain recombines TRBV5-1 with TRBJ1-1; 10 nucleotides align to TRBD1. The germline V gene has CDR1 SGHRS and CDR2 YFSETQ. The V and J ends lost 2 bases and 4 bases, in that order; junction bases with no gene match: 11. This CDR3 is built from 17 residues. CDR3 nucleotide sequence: TGCGCCAGCAGCTTCGCGGGACAGGGGATGTATTCCACTGAAGCTTTCTTT. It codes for CASSFAGQGMYSTEAFF.

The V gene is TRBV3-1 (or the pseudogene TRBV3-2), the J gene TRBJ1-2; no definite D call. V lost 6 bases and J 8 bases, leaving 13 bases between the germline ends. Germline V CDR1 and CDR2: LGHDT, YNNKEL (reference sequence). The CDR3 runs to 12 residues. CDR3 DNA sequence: TGTGCCAGCAGTCGCCCTGGCGGCGGCTACACCTTC. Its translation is CASSRPGGGYTF.

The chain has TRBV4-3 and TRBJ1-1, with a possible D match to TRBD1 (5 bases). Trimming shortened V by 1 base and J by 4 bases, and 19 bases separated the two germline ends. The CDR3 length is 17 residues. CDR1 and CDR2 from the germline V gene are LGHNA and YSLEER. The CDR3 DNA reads TGCGCCAGCAGCCAAGGAGTGGGGGGGAAGTTGAGCACTGAAGCTTTCTTT. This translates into CASSQGVGGKLSTEAFF.

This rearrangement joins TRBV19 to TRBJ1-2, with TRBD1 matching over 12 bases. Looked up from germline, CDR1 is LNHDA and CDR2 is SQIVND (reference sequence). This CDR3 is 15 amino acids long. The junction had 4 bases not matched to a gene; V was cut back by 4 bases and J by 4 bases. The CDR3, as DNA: TGTGCCAGTAGTACCGGGACAGGGGGCGTCTATGGCTACACCTTC. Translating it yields CASSTGTGGVYGYTF.

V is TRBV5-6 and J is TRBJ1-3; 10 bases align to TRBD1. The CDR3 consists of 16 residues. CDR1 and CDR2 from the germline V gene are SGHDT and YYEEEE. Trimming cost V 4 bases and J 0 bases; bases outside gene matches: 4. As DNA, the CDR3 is TGTGCCAGCAGCCGGGGGACAGGGGTCTCTGGAAACACCATATATTTT. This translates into CASSRGTGVSGNTIYF.

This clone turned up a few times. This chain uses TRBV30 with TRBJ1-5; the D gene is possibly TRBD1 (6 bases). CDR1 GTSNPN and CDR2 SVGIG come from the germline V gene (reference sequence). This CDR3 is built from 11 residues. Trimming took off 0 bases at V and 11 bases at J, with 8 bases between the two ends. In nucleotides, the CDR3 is TGTGCCTGGAGTGTCGACAGGACCCAGCATTTT. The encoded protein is CAWSVDRTQHF.

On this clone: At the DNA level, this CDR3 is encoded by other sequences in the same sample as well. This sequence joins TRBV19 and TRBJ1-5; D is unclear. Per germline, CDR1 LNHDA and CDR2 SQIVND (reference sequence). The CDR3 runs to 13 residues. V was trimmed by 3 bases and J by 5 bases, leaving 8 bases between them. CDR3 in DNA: TGTGCCAGTAGTATCAGAGGCGATCAGCCCCAGCATTTT. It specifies CASSIRGDQPQHF.

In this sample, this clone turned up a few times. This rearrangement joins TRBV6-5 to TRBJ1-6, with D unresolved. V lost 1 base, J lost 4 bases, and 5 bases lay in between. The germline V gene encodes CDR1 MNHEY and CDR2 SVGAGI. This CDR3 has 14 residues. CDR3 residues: CASSYYVYNSPLHF. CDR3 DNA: TGTGCCAGCAGTTACTATGTATATAATTCACCCCTCCACTTT.

CDR3 sequence reads: CASSPGSVEKLFF. The CDR3, as DNA: TGTGCCAGCAGCCCAGGATCTGTGGAAAAACTGTTTTTT. This rearrangement joins TRBV9 to TRBJ1-4, with D unclear. In germline, CDR1 is SGDLS, CDR2 YYNGEE. This CDR3 region has 13 residues. V was shortened by 4 bases and J by 8 bases, with 12 bases between the two germline ends. The variable domain in full, with the rest retrieved from reference TRBV9 and TRBJ1-4, is DSGVTQTPKHLITATGQRVTLRCSPRSGDLSVYWYQQSLDQGLQFLIQYYNGEERAKGNILERFSAQQFPDLHSELNLSSLELGDSALYFCASSPGSVEKLFFGSGTQLSVL.

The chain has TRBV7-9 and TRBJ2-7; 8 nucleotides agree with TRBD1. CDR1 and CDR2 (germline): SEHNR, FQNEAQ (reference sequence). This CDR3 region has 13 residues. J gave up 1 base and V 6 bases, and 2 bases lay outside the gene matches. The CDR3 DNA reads TGTGCCAGCAGGTGGACAGGGTCCTACGAGCAGTACTTC. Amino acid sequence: CASRWTGSYEQYF.

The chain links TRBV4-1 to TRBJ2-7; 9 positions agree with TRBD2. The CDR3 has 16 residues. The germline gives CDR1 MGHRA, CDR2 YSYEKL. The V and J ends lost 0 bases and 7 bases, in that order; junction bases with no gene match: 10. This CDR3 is CASSQEGAGGLGEQYF. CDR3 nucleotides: TGCGCCAGCAGCCAAGAAGGTGCGGGGGGGTTAGGGGAGCAGTACTTC.

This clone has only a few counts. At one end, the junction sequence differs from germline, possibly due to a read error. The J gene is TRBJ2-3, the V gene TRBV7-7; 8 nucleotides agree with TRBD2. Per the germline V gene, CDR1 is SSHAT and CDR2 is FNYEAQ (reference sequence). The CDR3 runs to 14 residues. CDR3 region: CASSQTSAKDTQYF. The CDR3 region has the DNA TGTGCTAGCAGCCAGACTAGCGCCAAAGATACGCAGTATTTT.

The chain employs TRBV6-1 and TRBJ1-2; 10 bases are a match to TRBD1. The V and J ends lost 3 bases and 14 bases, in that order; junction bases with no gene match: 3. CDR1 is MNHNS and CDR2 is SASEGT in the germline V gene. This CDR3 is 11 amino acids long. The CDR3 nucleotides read TGTGCCAGCAGTGAGACAGGGGGCGATACCTTC. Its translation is CASSETGGDTF.

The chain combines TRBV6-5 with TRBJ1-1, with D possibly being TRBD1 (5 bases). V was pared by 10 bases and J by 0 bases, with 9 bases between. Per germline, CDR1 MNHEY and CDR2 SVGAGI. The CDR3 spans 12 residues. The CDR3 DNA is TGTGCCACCCGCAGGGTGAACACTGAAGCTTTCTTT. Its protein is CATRRVNTEAFF.

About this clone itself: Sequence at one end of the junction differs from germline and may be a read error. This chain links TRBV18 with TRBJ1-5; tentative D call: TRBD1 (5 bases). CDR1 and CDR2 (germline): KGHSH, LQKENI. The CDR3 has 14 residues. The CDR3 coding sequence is TGTGCCAGCTCGCCACCGACAGTTAATCAGCCCCAGCATTTT. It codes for CASSPPTVNQPQHF.

The CDR3 DNA follows: TGTGCCAGCAGGGGAGAACAGGGGCGTCAGAACTATGGCTACACCTTC. Translation: CASRGEQGRQNYGYTF. The chain uses TRBV2 and TRBJ1-2; 7 bases map to TRBD1. Germline V CDR1 and CDR2: SNHLY, FYNNEI. The CDR3 totals 16 residues. V shed 6 bases and J 2 bases; nucleotides not matched to a gene: 12.